This T cell receptor (beta chain) was observed in a study of cytomegalovirus exposure and HLA in healthy donors. Use of 60 Vbeta and 13 Jbeta primers characterized the PCR. Libraries were prepared by immunoSEQ multiplex PCR; TCRdb keeps only in-frame clonotypes and omits some of them. The table shows over 110,000 clones, with approximately 80% occurring only once. The study, taken as a whole, reports: The study designated roughly 160 TCR beta chains cytomegalovirus-associated. A later analysis, which compared TCR beta chains of equal frequency, found the HLA-associated ones more clonally expanded. For TCR beta chains, V- and J-gene trimming was later linked to a missense DCLRE1C variant.

Notes on this clone: Antigen: not known.

CDR3 length equals 13 residues. Trimming shortened V by 6 bases and J by 3 bases, and 9 bases separated the two germline ends. Germline V lookup: CDR1 MNHNS, CDR2 SASEGT. This receptor was identified in an older woman in good health and CMV-seropositive. This sequence joins TRBV6-1 and TRBJ1-5; D remains unclear. The sequenced material came from PBMCs. CDR3 sequence (DNA): TGTGCCAGCAGGAGGGCAGTCAATCAGCCCCAGCATTTT. Translating it yields CASRRAVNQPQHF.